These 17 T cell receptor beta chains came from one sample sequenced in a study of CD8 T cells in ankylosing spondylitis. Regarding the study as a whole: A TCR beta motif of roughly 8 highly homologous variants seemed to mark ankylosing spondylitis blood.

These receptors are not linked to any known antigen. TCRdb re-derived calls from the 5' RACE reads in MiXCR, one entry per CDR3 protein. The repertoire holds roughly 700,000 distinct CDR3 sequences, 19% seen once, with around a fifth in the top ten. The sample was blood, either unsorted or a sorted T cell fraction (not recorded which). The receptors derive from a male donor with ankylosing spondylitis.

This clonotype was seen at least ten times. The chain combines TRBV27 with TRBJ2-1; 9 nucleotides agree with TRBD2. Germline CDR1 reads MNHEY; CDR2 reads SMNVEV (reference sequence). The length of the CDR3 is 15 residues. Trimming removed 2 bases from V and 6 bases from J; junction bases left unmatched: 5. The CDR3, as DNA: TGTGCCAGCAGTTTACGGCGGGGGGGCCTCAATGAGCAGTTCTTC. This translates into CASSLRRGGLNEQFF.

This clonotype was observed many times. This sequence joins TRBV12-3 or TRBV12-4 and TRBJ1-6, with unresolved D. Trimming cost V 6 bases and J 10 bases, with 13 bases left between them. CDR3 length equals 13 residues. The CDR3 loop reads CASRAQRSSPLHF. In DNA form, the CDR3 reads TGTGCCAGCAGGGCCCAGAGATCCTCACCCCTCCACTTT.

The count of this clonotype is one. CDR3: CTWADRGYNEQFF. In DNA form, the CDR3 reads TGCACCTGGGCGGACAGGGGTTACAATGAGCAGTTCTTC. V and J are TRBV20-1 and TRBJ2-1, with 9 nucleotides matching TRBD1. This CDR3 comprises 13 residues. CDR1 is DFQATT and CDR2 is SNEGSKA in the germline V gene (reference sequence).

The CDR3 loop reads CARSSQGQLNTEAFF. The CDR3, as DNA: TGTGCCAGAAGCTCCCAGGGACAGCTGAACACTGAAGCTTTCTTT. The rearrangement links TRBV5-3 to TRBJ1-1, with 7 nucleotides matching TRBD1. TRBV5-3 is sorted into the ORF group, with uncertain function. There are 15 residues in the CDR3. Trimming removed 3 bases from V and 0 bases from J; junction bases left unmatched: 5.

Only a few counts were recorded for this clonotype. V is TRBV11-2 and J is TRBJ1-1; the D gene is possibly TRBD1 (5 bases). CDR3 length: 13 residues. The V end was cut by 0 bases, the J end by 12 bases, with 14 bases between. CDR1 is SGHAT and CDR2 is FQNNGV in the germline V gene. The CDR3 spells CASSLEPEGTTFF. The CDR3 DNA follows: TGTGCCAGCAGCTTAGAACCGGAAGGGACGACTTTCTTT.

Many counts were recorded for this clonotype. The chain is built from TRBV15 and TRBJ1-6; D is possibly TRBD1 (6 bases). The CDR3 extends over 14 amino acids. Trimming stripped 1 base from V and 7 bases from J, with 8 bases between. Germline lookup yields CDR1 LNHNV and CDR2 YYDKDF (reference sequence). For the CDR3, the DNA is TGTGCCACCAGCAGAGGACAGGCCAATTCACCCCTCCACTTT. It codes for CATSRGQANSPLHF. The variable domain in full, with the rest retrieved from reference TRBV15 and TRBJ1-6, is DAMVIQNPRYQVTQFGKPVTLSCSQTLNHNVMYWYQQKSSQAPKLLFHYYDKDFNNEADTPDNFQSRRPNTSFCFLDIRSPGLGDTAMYLCATSRGQANSPLHFGNGTRLTVT.

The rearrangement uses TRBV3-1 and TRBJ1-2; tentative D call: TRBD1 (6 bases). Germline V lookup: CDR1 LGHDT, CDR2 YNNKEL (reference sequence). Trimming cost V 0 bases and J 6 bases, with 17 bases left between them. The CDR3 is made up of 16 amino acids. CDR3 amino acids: CASSQDIRGGAHGYTF. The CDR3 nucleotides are TGTGCCAGCAGCCAAGACATTAGAGGGGGGGCACATGGCTACACCTTC.

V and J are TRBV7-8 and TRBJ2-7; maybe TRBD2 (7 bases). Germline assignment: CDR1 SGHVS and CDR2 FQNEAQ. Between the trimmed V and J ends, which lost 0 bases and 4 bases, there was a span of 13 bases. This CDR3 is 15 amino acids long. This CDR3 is CASSLAGGTQYEQYF. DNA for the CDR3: TGTGCCAGCAGCTTAGCGGGGGGGACACAATACGAGCAGTACTTC. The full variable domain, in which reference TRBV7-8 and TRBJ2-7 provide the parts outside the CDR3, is GAGVSQSPRYKVAKRGQDVALRCDPISGHVSLFWYQQALGQGPEFLTYFQNEAQLDKSGLPSDRFFAERPEGSVSTLKIQRTQQEDSAVYLCASSLAGGTQYEQYFGPGTRLTVT.

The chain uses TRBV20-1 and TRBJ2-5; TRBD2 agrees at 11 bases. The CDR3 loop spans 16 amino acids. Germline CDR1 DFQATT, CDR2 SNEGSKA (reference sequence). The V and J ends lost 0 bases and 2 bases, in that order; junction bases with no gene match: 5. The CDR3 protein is CSARERLAGKQETQYF. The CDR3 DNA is TGCAGTGCTAGAGAGCGACTAGCGGGGAAACAAGAGACCCAGTACTTC.

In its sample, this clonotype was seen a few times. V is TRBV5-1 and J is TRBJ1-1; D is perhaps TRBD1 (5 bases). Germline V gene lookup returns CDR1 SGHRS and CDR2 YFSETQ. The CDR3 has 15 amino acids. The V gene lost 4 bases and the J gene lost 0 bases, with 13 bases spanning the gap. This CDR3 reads CASSPGRPLNTEAFF. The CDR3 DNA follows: TGCGCCAGCAGCCCGGGGCGTCCCCTGAACACTGAAGCTTTCTTT.

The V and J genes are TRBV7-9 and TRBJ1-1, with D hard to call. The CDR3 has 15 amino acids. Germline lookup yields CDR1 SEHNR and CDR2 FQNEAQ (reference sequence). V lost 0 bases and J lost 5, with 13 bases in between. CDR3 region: CASSLAQGLVTEAFF. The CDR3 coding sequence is TGTGCCAGCAGCTTAGCACAAGGCTTGGTGACTGAAGCTTTCTTT.

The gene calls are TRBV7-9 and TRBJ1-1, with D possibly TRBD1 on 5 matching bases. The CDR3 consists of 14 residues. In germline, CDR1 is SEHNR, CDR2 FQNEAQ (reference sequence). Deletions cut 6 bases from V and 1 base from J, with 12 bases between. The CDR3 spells CASRHWQGNTEAFF. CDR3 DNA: TGTGCCAGCAGACACTGGCAGGGGAACACTGAAGCTTTCTTT.

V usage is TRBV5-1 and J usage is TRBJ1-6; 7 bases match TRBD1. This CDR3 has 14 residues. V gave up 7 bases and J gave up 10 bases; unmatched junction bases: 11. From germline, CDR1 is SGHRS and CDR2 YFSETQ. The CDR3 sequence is CASGAGGNASPLHF. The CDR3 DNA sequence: TGCGCCAGCGGTGCAGGGGGAAACGCCTCACCCCTCCACTTT.

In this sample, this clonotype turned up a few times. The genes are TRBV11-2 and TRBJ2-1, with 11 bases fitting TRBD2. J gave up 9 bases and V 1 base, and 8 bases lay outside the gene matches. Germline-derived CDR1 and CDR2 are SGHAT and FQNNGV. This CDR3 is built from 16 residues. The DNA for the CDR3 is TGTGCCAGCAGCTTAGGGTCGCTAGCGGGGGGTTCTGAGCAGTTCTTC. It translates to CASSLGSLAGGSEQFF.

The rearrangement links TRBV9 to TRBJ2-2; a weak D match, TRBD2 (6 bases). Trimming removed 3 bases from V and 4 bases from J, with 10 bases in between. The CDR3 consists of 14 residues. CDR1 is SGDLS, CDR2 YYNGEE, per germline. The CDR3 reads CASSARAGTGELFF. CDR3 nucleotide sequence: TGTGCCAGCAGCGCCAGAGCGGGCACCGGGGAGCTGTTTTTT.

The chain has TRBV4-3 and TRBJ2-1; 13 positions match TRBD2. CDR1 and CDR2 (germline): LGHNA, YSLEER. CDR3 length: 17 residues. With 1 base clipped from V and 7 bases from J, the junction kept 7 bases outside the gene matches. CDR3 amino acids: CASSQGGLAGAPNEQFF. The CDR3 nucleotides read TGCGCCAGCAGCCAAGGCGGACTAGCGGGAGCCCCAAATGAGCAGTTCTTC.

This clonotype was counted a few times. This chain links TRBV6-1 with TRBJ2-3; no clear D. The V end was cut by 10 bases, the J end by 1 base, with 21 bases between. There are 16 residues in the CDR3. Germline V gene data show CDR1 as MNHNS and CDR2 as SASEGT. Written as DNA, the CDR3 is TGTGCCACCACTGAACCCCCCGGACGAGGCACAGATACGCAGTATTTT. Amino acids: CATTEPPGRGTDTQYF.